The sequence of this T cell receptor beta chain was determined in a study of blood T cell repertoires in COVID-19. V was clipped by 5 bases and J by 4 bases; unmatched bases: 8. The length of the CDR3 is 16 residues. Germline V gene data show CDR1 as SGHTA and CDR2 as FQGNSA. Sequencing was performed with immunoSEQ multiplex PCR; in TCRdb, only in-frame clones are kept and a portion is missing. The data hold about 670,000 clones, with 80% to 90% observed a single time. The source is a young woman with acute or convalescent COVID-19. Source material: peripheral blood. This rearrangement joins TRBV7-2 to TRBJ1-6; 7 nucleotides agree with TRBD1. CDR3 coding DNA: TGTGCCAGCAGCGGAGGGGGGACAGTATATAATTCACCCCTCCACTTT. Amino acid sequence: CASSGGGTVYNSPLHF.